This T cell receptor (beta chain) stems from a study of T cell responses to AZD1222 COVID-19 vaccine. General study findings and limits: Increased Spike-specific TCR breadth and depth were observed after two AZD1222 doses. Baseline seropositivity occurred in only six AZD1222 recipients.

Sequenced by immunoSEQ multiplex PCR; TCRdb stores in-frame clones only, minus some. The data contain 250,000 to 300,000 clones, 85% to 95% of them seen just once; the ten biggest clones take up less than 0.6%. A note on this clone: Its antigen remains unknown.

The germline V gene encodes CDR1 GTSNPN and CDR2 SVGIG (reference sequence). The junction had 1 base not matched to a gene; V was cut back by 7 bases and J by 4 bases. This CDR3 has 12 residues. This TCR was sampled from an adult who received the AZD1222 COVID-19 vaccine. The chain uses TRBV30 and TRBJ2-3, with 11 positions matching TRBD1. Sequencing was performed on peripheral blood, taken 28 days after the second AZD1222 dose. The chain's CDR3 is CALDRGPDTQYF. The CDR3 DNA is TGTGCCTTGGACAGGGGGCCAGATACGCAGTATTTT.